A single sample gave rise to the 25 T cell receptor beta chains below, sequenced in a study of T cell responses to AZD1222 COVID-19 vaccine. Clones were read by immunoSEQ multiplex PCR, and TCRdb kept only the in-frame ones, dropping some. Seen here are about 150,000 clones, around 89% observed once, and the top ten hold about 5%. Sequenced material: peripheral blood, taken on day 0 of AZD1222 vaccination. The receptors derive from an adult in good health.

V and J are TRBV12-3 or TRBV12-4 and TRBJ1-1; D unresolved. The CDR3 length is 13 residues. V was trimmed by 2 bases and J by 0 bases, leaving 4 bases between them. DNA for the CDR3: TGTGCCAGCAGTTTATCCCTGAACACTGAAGCTTTCTTT. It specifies CASSLSLNTEAFF.

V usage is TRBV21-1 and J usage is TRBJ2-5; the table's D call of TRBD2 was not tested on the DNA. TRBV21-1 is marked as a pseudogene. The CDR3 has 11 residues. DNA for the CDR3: TGTGTTAAAAAGGAGCAAGAGACCCAGTACTTC. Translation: CVKKEQETQYF.

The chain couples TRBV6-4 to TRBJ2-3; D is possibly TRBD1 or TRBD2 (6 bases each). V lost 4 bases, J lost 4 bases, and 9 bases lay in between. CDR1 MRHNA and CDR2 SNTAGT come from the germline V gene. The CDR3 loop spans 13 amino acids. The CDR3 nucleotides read TGTGCCAGCAGTGCAGGGGAGGCAGATACGCAGTATTTT. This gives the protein CASSAGEADTQYF.

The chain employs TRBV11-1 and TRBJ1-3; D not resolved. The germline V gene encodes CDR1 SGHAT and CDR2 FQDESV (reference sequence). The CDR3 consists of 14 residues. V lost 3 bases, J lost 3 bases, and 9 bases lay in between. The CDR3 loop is CASSFSDGGNTIYF. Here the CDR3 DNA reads TGTGCCAGCAGCTTCTCAGACGGTGGAAACACCATATATTTT.

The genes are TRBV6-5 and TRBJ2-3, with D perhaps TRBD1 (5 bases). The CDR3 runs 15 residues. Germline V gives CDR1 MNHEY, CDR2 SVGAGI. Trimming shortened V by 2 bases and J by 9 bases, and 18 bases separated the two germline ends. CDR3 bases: TGTGCCAGCAGTTACCGGTCGGCTCAAACAGGAACGCAGTATTTT. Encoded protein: CASSYRSAQTGTQYF.

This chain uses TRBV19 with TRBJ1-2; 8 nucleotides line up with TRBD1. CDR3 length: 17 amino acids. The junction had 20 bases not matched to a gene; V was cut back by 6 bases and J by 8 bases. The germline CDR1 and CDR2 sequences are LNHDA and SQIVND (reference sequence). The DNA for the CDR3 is TGTGCCAGTAGCCAAATGGGACAGGAACTTGCTCTTTCCGGCTACACCTTC. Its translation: CASSQMGQELALSGYTF.

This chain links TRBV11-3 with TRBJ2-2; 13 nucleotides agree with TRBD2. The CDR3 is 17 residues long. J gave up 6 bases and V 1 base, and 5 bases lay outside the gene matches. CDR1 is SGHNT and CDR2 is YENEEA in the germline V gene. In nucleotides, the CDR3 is TGTGCCAGCAGCTTAGGACGACTAGCGGGAGGTGCCGGGGAGCTGTTTTTT. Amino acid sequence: CASSLGRLAGGAGELFF.

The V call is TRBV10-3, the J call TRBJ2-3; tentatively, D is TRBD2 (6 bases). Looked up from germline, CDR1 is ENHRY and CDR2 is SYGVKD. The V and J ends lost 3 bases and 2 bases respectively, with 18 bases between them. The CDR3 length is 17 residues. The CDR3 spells CAISDPPQRADTDTQYF. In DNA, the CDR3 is TGTGCCATCAGTGACCCCCCCCAGCGGGCGGACACAGATACGCAGTATTTT.

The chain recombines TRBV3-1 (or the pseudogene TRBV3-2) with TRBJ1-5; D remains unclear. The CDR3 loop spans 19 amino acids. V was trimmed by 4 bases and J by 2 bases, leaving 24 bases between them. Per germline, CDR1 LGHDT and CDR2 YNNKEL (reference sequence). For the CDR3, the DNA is TGTGCCAGCAGCCTCCAGCGCCTCGCCACCCGTGGCGGCAATCAGCCCCAGCATTTT. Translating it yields CASSLQRLATRGGNQPQHF.

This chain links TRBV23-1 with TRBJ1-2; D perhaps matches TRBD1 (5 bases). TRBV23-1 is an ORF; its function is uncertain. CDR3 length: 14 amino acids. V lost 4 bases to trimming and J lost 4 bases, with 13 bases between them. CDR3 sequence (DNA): TGCGCCAGCAGTCTGAGACAGAAGATCTATGGCTACACCTTC. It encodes CASSLRQKIYGYTF.

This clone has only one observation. CDR3 region: CASSTDRYGYTF. As DNA, the CDR3 is TGTGCCAGCAGCACAGACAGATATGGCTACACCTTC. The V call is TRBV5-5, the J call TRBJ1-2; perhaps TRBD1 as D (5 bases). CDR3 length: 12 amino acids. Trimming removed 4 bases from V and 5 bases from J, with 9 bases in between. CDR1 is SGHKS, CDR2 YYEKEE, per germline (reference sequence).

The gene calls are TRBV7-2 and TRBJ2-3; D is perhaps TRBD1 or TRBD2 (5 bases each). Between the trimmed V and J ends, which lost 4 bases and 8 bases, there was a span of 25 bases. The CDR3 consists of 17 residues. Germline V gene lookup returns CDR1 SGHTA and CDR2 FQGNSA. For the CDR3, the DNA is TGTGCCAGCAGCTCATCTTCCGGGACCCCATCACAGAGTACGCAGTATTTT. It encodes CASSSSSGTPSQSTQYF.

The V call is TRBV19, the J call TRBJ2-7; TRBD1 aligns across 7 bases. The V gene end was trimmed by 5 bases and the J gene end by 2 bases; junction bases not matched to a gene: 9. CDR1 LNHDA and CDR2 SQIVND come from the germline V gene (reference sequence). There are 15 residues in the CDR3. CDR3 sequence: CASSFFDRAPYEQYF. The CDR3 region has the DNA TGTGCCAGTAGTTTCTTCGACAGGGCCCCCTACGAGCAGTACTTC.

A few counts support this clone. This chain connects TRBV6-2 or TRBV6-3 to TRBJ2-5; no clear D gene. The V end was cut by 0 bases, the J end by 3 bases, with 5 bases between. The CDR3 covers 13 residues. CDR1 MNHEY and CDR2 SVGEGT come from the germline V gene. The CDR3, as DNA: TGTGCCAGCAGTTACTCGGCGGAAGAGACCCAGTACTTC. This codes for CASSYSAEETQYF.

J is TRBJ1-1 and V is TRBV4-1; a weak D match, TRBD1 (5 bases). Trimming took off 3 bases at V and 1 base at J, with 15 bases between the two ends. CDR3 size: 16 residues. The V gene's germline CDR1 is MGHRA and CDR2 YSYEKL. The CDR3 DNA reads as TGCGCCAGCAGCCAGGTGGGGCAGTCGGGGAACACTGAAGCTTTCTTT. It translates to CASSQVGQSGNTEAFF.

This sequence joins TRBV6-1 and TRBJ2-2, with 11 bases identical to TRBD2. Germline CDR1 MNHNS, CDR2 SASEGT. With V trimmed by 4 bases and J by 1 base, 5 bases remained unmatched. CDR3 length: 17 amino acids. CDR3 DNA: TGTGCCAGCAGTGCCCTAGCGGGGGGTGGGAACACCGGGGAGCTGTTTTTT. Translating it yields CASSALAGGGNTGELFF.

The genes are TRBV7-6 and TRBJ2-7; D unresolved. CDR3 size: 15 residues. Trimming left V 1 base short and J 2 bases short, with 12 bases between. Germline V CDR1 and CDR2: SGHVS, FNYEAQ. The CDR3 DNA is TGTGCCAGCAGCTTAGGTGTAGCCACAGCCTACGAGCAGTACTTC. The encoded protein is CASSLGVATAYEQYF. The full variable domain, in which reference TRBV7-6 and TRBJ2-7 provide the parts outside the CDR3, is GAGVSQSPRYKVTKRGQDVALRCDPISGHVSLYWYRQALGQGPEFLTYFNYEAQQDKSGLPNDRFSAERPEGSISTLTIQRTEQRDSAMYRCASSLGVATAYEQYFGPGTRLTVT.

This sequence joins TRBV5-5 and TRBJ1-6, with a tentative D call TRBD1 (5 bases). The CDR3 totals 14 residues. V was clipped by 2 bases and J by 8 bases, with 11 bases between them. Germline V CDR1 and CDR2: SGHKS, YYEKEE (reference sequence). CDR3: CASSFSGMDSPLHF. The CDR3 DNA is TGTGCCAGCAGCTTCTCAGGGATGGATTCACCCCTCCACTTT.

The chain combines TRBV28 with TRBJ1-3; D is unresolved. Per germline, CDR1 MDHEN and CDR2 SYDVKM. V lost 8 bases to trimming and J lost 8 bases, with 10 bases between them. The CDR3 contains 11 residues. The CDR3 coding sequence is TGTGCCAGCCGAACAGCTTACACCATATATTTT. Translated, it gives CASRTAYTIYF.

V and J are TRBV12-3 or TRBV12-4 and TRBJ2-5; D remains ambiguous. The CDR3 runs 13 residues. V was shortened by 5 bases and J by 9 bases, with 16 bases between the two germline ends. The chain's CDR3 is CASSLKGGSAQYF. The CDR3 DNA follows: TGTGCCAGCAGTCTAAAGGGTGGGTCTGCCCAGTACTTC.

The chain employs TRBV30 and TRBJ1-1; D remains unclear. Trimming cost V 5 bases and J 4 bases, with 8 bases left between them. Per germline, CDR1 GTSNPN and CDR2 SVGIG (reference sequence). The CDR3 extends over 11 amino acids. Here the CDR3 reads CAWSPATEAFF. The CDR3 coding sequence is TGTGCCTGGTCTCCAGCCACTGAAGCTTTCTTT.

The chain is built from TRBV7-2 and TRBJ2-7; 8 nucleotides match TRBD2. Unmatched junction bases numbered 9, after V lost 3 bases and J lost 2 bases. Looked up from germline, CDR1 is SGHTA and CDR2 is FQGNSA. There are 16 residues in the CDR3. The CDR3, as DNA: TGTGCCAGCAGCTTCTCCGGGACTAGAGGGGCCTACGAGCAGTACTTC. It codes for CASSFSGTRGAYEQYF.

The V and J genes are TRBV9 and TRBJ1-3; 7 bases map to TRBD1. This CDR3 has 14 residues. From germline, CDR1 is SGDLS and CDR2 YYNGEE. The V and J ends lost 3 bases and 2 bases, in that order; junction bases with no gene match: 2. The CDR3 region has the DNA TGTGCCAGCAGCGCGAGGGGGCCTGGAAACACCATATATTTT. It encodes CASSARGPGNTIYF.

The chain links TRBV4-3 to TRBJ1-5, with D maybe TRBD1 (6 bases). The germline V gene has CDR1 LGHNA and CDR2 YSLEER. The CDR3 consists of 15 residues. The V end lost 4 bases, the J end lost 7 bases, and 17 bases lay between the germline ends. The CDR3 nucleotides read TGCGCCAGCAGCCCTAGATGGGGGCCTGGGCAGCCCCAGCATTTT. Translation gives CASSPRWGPGQPQHF.

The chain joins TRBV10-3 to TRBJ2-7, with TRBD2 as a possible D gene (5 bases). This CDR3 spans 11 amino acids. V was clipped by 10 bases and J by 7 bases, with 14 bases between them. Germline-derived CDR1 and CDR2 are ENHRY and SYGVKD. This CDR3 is CATSLREEQYF. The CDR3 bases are TGTGCCACCTCTCTCCGGGAAGAGCAGTACTTC.